These T cell receptor beta chains were read from a single sample in a study of blood T cell repertoires in COVID-19. Some clones are missing from TCRdb's copy, which holds only in-frame ones; the method was immunoSEQ multiplex PCR. Of 300,000 to 400,000 clones detected, 88% appear once; the ten largest clones hold more than 1%. Sequenced sample: PBMCs or T cells enriched from blood (not recorded which). The source is a woman aged 18-29 years who had recovered from COVID-19. The conserved cysteine and the conserved F or W are not part of the CDR3 here. The D gene is left open where the match is weak.

d_call,j_call,v_call,cdr3_aa
NA,TRBJ2-7,TRBV9,ASSLHTGPYEQY
NA,TRBJ1-1,TRBV12-3/TRBV12-4,ASSLTEAF
TRBD2,TRBJ2-3,TRBV5-4,ASSFASGGAGDTQY
TRBD1,TRBJ2-3,TRBV5-1,ASSLGQGADTQY
NA,TRBJ1-2,TRBV7-9,ASSSHKEVAYGYT
NA,TRBJ1-2,TRBV7-3,ASSLQRGPFS
NA,TRBJ2-1,TRBV24-1,ATSDTTGGNEQF
TRBD1,TRBJ1-5,TRBV4-3,ASSLATGDHQPQH
NA,TRBJ1-4,TRBV28,ASSPLAGKSEKLF
NA,TRBJ2-7,TRBV30,AWSVNAVAYEQY
TRBD2,TRBJ2-1,TRBV6-4,ASSATSGGNNEQF
TRBD1,TRBJ1-2,TRBV6-6,ASSYSDRSYGYT
NA,TRBJ1-5,TRBV10-3,AISESGQLNQPQH
NA,TRBJ1-5,TRBV19,ASSMTQTQPQH
NA,TRBJ1-4,TRBV9,ASSLDEGATNEKLF
NA,TRBJ1-6,TRBV7-6,ASSKGQGHSPLH